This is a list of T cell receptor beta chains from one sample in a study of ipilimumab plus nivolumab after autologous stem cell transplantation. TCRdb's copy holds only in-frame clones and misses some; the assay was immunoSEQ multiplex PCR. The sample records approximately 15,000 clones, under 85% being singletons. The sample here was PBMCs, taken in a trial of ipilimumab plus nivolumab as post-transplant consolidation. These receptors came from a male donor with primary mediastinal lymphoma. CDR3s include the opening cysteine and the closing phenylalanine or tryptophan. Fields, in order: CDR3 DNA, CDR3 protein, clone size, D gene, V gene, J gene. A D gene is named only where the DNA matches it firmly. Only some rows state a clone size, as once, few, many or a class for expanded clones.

TGTGCCAGCACCCGTAATGACCGGGAGCAGTACTTC	CASTRNDREQYF	-	-	TRBV11-2	TRBJ2-7
TGTGCCAGCAGCGTAGGTCGGGGAAACACCATATATTTT	CASSVGRGNTIYF	-	-	TRBV9	TRBJ1-3
TGCAGTGCTAGTAACTCGTTCGAAGCTTTCTTT	CSASNSFEAFF	few	-	TRBV20-1	TRBJ1-1
TGTGCCAGCAGCTTATCCTTGTTGGGGTCGCCGATCCCGAGCTACGAGCAGTACTTC	CASSLSLLGSPIPSYEQYF	-	-	TRBV11-3	TRBJ2-7
TGTGCCGCGCCCCCGGGGAGAAGCACCGGGGAGCTGTTTTTT	CAAPPGRSTGELFF	-	-	TRBV7-8	TRBJ2-2
TGTGCCAGCAGTGAAGGTCAAGGCGGAACCACCATATATTTT	CASSEGQGGTTIYF	-	-	TRBV6-1	TRBJ1-3
TGTGCCAGTAGTGACAGGGGTTGGGAGCCCCAGCATTTT	CASSDRGWEPQHF	-	TRBD1	TRBV19	TRBJ1-5
TGTGCCAGCCCGCGACAGGGTTCCTACTATGGCTACACCTTC	CASPRQGSYYGYTF	-	TRBD1	TRBV6-1	TRBJ1-2
TGCGCCAGCAGCTTGGACAGGGGGCGGACTGAAGCTTTCTTT	CASSLDRGRTEAFF	-	TRBD1	TRBV5-1	TRBJ1-1
TGTGCCAGCAGTTACGGGCGGATTAATTCACCCCTCCACTTT	CASSYGRINSPLHF	once	-	TRBV6-6	TRBJ1-6
TGTGCCAGCAGCTTAGGCGGGCTAGCGGGAGACGAGCAGTACTTC	CASSLGGLAGDEQYF	once	TRBD2	TRBV7-2	TRBJ2-7
TGTGCCAGCTCCCCGAAGGCAGCGGCCACAGATACGCAGTATTTT	CASSPKAAATDTQYF	-	-	TRBV18	TRBJ2-3
TGTGCCATCAGGGCGACAGGGGATTCACCCCTCCACTTT	CAIRATGDSPLHF	-	TRBD1	TRBV10-3	TRBJ1-6
TGTGCCAGCTCACCCGACAGGTTGGTAGCTTTCTTT	CASSPDRLVAFF	-	-	TRBV18	TRBJ1-1
TGTGCCAGCAGTTTGGGCCCCGGGGAGCTGTTTTTT	CASSLGPGELFF	-	-	TRBV28	TRBJ2-2
TGTGCCAGTAGCCCCGGGGGGGGGACCCCTCAGTACTTC	CASSPGGGTPQYF	-	TRBD2	TRBV19	TRBJ2-5